This TCR beta chain was obtained from a study of CD8+ T cells in alopecia areata (dated by TCRdb to the late 2010s). With respect to the entire study: The treated patients took part in an open-label pilot trial in which moderate-to-severe alopecia areata was treated with oral tofacitinib at 5 to 10 mg twice daily. Tofacitinib was administered for 6 to 18 months, and 6 months of follow-up off drug were then conducted to assess delayed response and recurrence. High-throughput TCRbeta sequencing was used to examine T cell clonal expansion in alopecia areata in both the C3H/HeJ mouse model and human patients. In humans, TCRbeta sequencing was performed on scalp tissue and on sorted CD4+ and CD8+ peripheral blood T cells from healthy controls and from patients with patchy or totalis/universalis alopecia areata. Biopsies were taken from tofacitinib-treated patients at baseline and at 4 and 24 weeks of treatment, and a later scalp biopsy was taken in several of the tofacitinib-treated patients. Scalp clonality was compared among normal scalp (n=4), patchy alopecia areata scalp (n=8), and alopecia totalis/universalis scalp (n=8). The RNA source kit depended on sample type: the PAXgene miRNA kit for fixed scalp, the miRNeasy kit for PBMCs, and the RNeasy kit for mouse skin. TCRbeta CDR3 regions were amplified by immunoSEQ multiplex PCR with 35 Vbeta forward and 13 Jbeta reverse primers.

Findings and caveats that apply to the study as a whole: Unlike mouse skin, where gammadelta T cells dominate, normal human skin contains resident alphabeta T cells that get sequenced too, which complicates analysis of the scalp TCR repertoire. Shared TCR sequences between patients were less evident than in mice, which may be partly attributable to HLA diversity in the patient population. Compared with normal scalp, lesional scalp, particularly in alopecia totalis/universalis, had higher clonality and more expanded CD8+ clones, which suggests antigenic drive.

Receptor amplification or capture employed the immunoSEQ multiplex PCR assay. To provide template for TCR sequencing, every sample had RNA extracted and reverse transcribed into cDNA. SuperScript III was used for first-strand cDNA synthesis, primed with a 2:1 mix of oligo-dT and random hexamers. Amplification bias was assessed with a synthetic immune receptor repertoire, and residual bias was removed computationally. As for the original processing: Raw reads were preprocessed to remove errors, and CDR3 was defined by IMGT conventions from the conserved cysteine to phenylalanine. Clonality was calculated as 1 minus Shannon entropy normalized by log2 of the number of productive unique TCRs. Scalp TCRbeta sequences were cross-referenced with sorted blood CD4 and CD8 repertoires so that the CD4 or CD8 identity of scalp clones could be inferred. In TCRdb, the immuneACCESS table is reduced to in-frame sequences with V and J assigned. These tables do not hold every clone; where another copy was compared, an unresolved V gene accounts for under half, and the others remain unexplained. D and trimming were read from the DNA, whereas the V and J calls and clone size are those reported in that table. In this sample the table shows roughly 150,000 clones, 40% to 60% of which occur a single time. Just under 20% of the sample belongs to the ten largest clones.

The CDR3 goes from the cysteine to the phenylalanine over 13 residues. Just CDR3 DNA is preserved here, 39 bases in frame from base 1. As encoded in the germline V gene, CDR1 is MGHDK while CDR2 is SYGVNS. Between the V and J ends, shortened by 6 bases and 7 bases respectively, the junction contains 12 bases. About this clone: Which antigen it targets is not known. No much larger clone exists at a distance of one base, and base qualities are not known.

Sample time point, as interpreted from the label and publication: baseline before oral tofacitinib. Lesional scalp punch biopsies and peripheral blood were obtained from alopecia areata patients. After PBMCs were isolated by density centrifugation and stained for CD3, CD4 and CD8, a FACSAria was used to sort CD4+ and CD8+ T cells. The chain is made from TRBV25-1 and TRBJ2-2; the D gene assignment is perhaps TRBD1 or TRBD2, with each matching 5 bases. The specimen was CD8+ T cells sorted from blood, collected at week 0. This receptor was identified in a human donor with alopecia areata. DNA sequence: TGTGCCAGCAGCCAACTGGGGGTCGGGGAGCTGTTTTTT. It encodes CASSQLGVGELFF.